This entry describes one T cell receptor (beta chain). What it recognizes is unknown. Use of 60 Vbeta and 13 Jbeta primers characterized the PCR. Assay: immunoSEQ multiplex PCR; the TCRdb copy retains only in-frame clones and omits some. The sample lists 210,000 or so clones, roughly 79% occurring once. Between the trimmed V and J ends, which lost 6 bases and 4 bases, there was a span of 11 bases. CDR1 and CDR2 from the germline V gene are MNHNS and SASEGT. This CDR3 is 13 amino acids long. These data belong to a study of cytomegalovirus exposure and HLA in healthy donors. Study observations and caveats: TCR beta sequences reportedly predicted the HLA-A and HLA-B alleles of most subjects accurately.

The material sequenced was PBMCs. The TCR originated in a woman between 40 and 50 years old in good health and CMV-seronegative. The V gene is TRBV6-1, the J gene TRBJ2-3, with D possibly TRBD2 on 5 matching bases. This CDR3 reads CASRADGPDTQYF. CDR3 bases: TGTGCCAGCAGAGCGGACGGTCCAGATACGCAGTATTTT.